This T cell receptor beta chain was observed in a study of blood T cell repertoires in COVID-19. Study in general: Samples representing acute and convalescent COVID-19 were sourced from the United States, Italy and Spain. PBMCs, B-cell-depleted T cells, or T cells were the source of the cDNA or gDNA that made up the material.

The authors' processing: Estimates of nucleated cell counts were drawn from the amplification of reference gene primers. TCRdb's copy holds only in-frame clones and misses some; the assay was immunoSEQ multiplex PCR. That table gives V, J and clone size, and the DNA gave D and trimming. Of over 85,000 clones listed, approximately 90% were seen once; the top ten hold approximately 3.3%. Germline V CDR1 and CDR2: SEHNR, FQNEAQ (reference sequence). The CDR3 is made up of 13 amino acids. Deletions cut 1 base from V and 3 bases from J, with 7 bases between. The receptor was isolated from a woman between 45 and 60 years old with acute or convalescent COVID-19. Sequences were obtained from peripheral blood. The chain joins TRBV7-9 to TRBJ2-7; D gene ambiguous. Written as DNA, the CDR3 is TGTGCCAGCAGCTTAGGCAGGATCTACGAGCAGTACTTC. Protein: CASSLGRIYEQYF. Full variable domain (rest looked up from reference TRBV7-9 and TRBJ2-7): DTGVSQNPRHKITKRGQNVTFRCDPISEHNRLYWYRQTLGQGPEFLTYFQNEAQLEKSRLLSDRFSAERPKGSFSTLEIQRTEQGDSAMYLCASSLGRIYEQYFGPGTRLTVT.